This TCR beta chain derives from a study of blood T cell repertoires in COVID-19. Study-wide context: COVID-19 samples collected from the United States, Italy and Spain covered acute and convalescent phases. T cells, B-cell-depleted T cells, or PBMCs provided the cDNA or gDNA that served as material.

Per the authors' pipeline: The assay estimated nucleated cells by amplifying reference gene primers. TCRdb's copy holds only in-frame clones and misses some; the assay was immunoSEQ multiplex PCR. V and J calls and clone size follow that table, whereas D and trimming were derived from the DNA. The repertoire holds fewer than 200,000 clones, with more than 75% as singletons. Trimming removed 5 bases from V and 7 bases from J; junction bases left unmatched: 12. Per the germline V gene, CDR1 is MDHEN and CDR2 is SYDVKM. The CDR3 contains 16 residues. This clonotype originated in a woman aged 70-85 years with acute or convalescent COVID-19. The chain has TRBV28 and TRBJ1-5, with 9 bases identical to TRBD1. The sample was peripheral blood. The CDR3 bases are TGTGCCAGCAGTACTAAGAATACAGGGGGCCGGCAGCCCCAGCATTTT. Protein: CASSTKNTGGRQPQHF.